These 19 T cell receptor beta chains originate from one sample sequenced in a study of beta chain features in type 1 diabetes. Sequenced material consisted of expressed TCRB transcripts (all of the isolated RNA was reverse transcribed). The protocol was immunoSEQ multiplex PCR, while the TCRdb copy is restricted to in-frame clones and leaves out a portion. The data show around 430,000 clones, about 30% seen once. Sequencing used naive CD4+ T cells from blood. These receptors all come from a man in his late teens or twenties in good health.

This clone was detected a few times. The V gene is TRBV7-2, the J gene TRBJ2-3, with D tentatively TRBD1 (6 bases). The CDR3 totals 12 residues. Deletions cut 6 bases from V and 5 bases from J, with 9 bases between. Looked up from germline, CDR1 is SGHTA and CDR2 is FQGNSA. The CDR3 coding sequence is TGTGCCAGCAGTGGACAGCGAGATACGCAGTATTTT. Protein product: CASSGQRDTQYF.

The chain employs TRBV30 and TRBJ2-4; D might be TRBD1 (5 bases). The CDR3 is made up of 14 amino acids. Per the germline V gene, CDR1 is GTSNPN and CDR2 is SVGIG (reference sequence). V lost 5 bases and J 7 bases, leaving 18 bases between the germline ends. The chain's CDR3 is CAWGPQVLGNIQYF. The CDR3 DNA sequence: TGTGCCTGGGGCCCACAGGTGTTAGGCAACATTCAGTACTTC.

There are a few counts of this clone. The rearrangement joins TRBV19 to TRBJ2-1; 7 bases are a match to TRBD2. The CDR3 has 16 amino acids. Germline assignment: CDR1 LNHDA and CDR2 SQIVND (reference sequence). V dropped 3 bases and J dropped 0; count of bases not matched to a gene: 5. The CDR3 spells CASSIWGGSSYNEQFF. DNA for the CDR3: TGTGCCAGTAGTATTTGGGGCGGGAGCTCCTACAATGAGCAGTTCTTC.

This clone was observed a handful of times. The chain employs TRBV2 and TRBJ2-6; D is ambiguous. V lost 7 bases, J lost 3 bases, and 22 bases lay in between. CDR3 size: 18 residues. Looked up from germline, CDR1 is SNHLY and CDR2 is FYNNEI. CDR3 DNA sequence: TGTGCCAGCATCGGGCAGCCGCAGAGCCTGGATGGGGCCAACGTCCTGACTTTC. As protein: CASIGQPQSLDGANVLTF.

The chain links TRBV7-2 to TRBJ2-3, with 16 bases matching TRBD2. The V gene end was trimmed by 5 bases and the J gene end by 8 bases; junction bases not matched to a gene: 4. Germline V gene sequence: CDR1 SGHTA, CDR2 FQGNSA. The CDR3 loop spans 15 amino acids. CDR3 DNA sequence: TGTGCCAGCAGCCAGGGGACTAGCGGGAGGGGTACGCAGTATTTT. This translates into CASSQGTSGRGTQYF.

The rearrangement uses TRBV5-1 and TRBJ2-1, with 12 nucleotides matching TRBD2. CDR1 and CDR2 (germline): SGHRS, YFSETQ. CDR3 length: 17 residues. The V segment lost 3 bases and the J segment 7 bases; nucleotides outside the gene matches: 11. In nucleotides, the CDR3 is TGCGCCAGCAGCTCGAGGACTAGCGGGATCGATGGGAATGAGCAGTTCTTC. Its translation: CASSSRTSGIDGNEQFF. Drawing the rest from reference TRBV5-1 and TRBJ2-1, the complete variable domain is KAGVTQTPRYLIKTRGQQVTLSCSPISGHRSVSWYQQTPGQGLQFLFEYFSETQRNKGNFPGRFSGRQFSNSRSEMNVSTLELGDSALYLCASSSRTSGIDGNEQFFGPGTRLTVL.

The chain joins TRBV11-2 to TRBJ2-7; 10 nucleotides align to TRBD2. J gave up 2 bases and V 5 bases, and 12 bases lay outside the gene matches. The CDR3 totals 17 residues. Germline V gives CDR1 SGHAT, CDR2 FQNNGV. The CDR3 sequence: CASSPRRASGSAYEQYF. CDR3 sequence (DNA): TGTGCCAGCAGCCCTCGAAGGGCTAGCGGGAGTGCCTACGAGCAGTACTTC. The full variable domain, in which reference TRBV11-2 and TRBJ2-7 provide the parts outside the CDR3, is EAGVAQSPRYKIIEKRQSVAFWCNPISGHATLYWYQQILGQGPKLLIQFQNNGVVDDSQLPKDRFSAERLKGVDSTLKIQPAKLEDSAVYLCASSPRRASGSAYEQYFGPGTRLTVT.

The genes are TRBV6-6 and TRBJ2-4; TRBD1 might be the D (5 bases). The CDR3 is 15 amino acids. Germline V gene sequence: CDR1 MNHNY, CDR2 SVGAGI (reference sequence). Trimming cost V 0 bases and J 0 bases, with 6 bases left between them. The CDR3 sequence: CASSYSDRAKNIQYF. The CDR3 region has the DNA TGTGCCAGCAGTTACTCTGACAGAGCCAAAAACATTCAGTACTTC.

In this sample, this clone turned up a few times. This rearrangement joins TRBV18 to TRBJ2-7; 8 bases are shared with TRBD1. The CDR3 spans 16 residues. Germline CDR1 KGHSH, CDR2 LQKENI. Trimming cost V 3 bases and J 10 bases; bases outside gene matches: 17. The CDR3 loop reads CASSPQGAGESEKQYF. CDR3 nucleotides: TGTGCCAGCTCACCTCAGGGGGCGGGTGAGTCTGAGAAACAGTACTTC.

The chain has TRBV5-6 and TRBJ2-1; D might be TRBD1 or TRBD2, each matching 5 bases. V was cut by 3 bases and J by 3 bases, with 16 bases left in between. Germline V gene data show CDR1 as SGHDT and CDR2 as YYEEEE. The CDR3 covers 16 residues. DNA for the CDR3: TGTGCCAGCAGCTCGGACAAGGGAGTCTTCTACAATGAGCAGTTCTTC. Residues: CASSSDKGVFYNEQFF.

This clone was detected a few times. The chain couples TRBV5-4 to TRBJ2-7, with TRBD1 matching over 11 bases. This CDR3 is 14 amino acids long. In germline, CDR1 is SGHNT, CDR2 YYREEE (reference sequence). With 3 bases clipped from V and 5 bases from J, the junction kept 4 bases outside the gene matches. CDR3 region: CASSSRDRGNEQYF. DNA for the CDR3: TGTGCCAGCAGCTCGCGGGACAGGGGGAACGAGCAGTACTTC.

The chain joins TRBV15 to TRBJ2-5; TRBD2 matches at 12 bases. Germline trimming cut 5 bases from V and 4 bases from J; bases unmatched to any gene: 14. Germline values: CDR1 LNHNV, CDR2 YYDKDF (reference sequence). The CDR3 covers 18 residues. For the CDR3, the DNA is TGTGCCACCAGCCAGGTTCTAGCGGGAGGGCCCGTGGTAGAGACCCAGTACTTC. As protein: CATSQVLAGGPVVETQYF.

The chain combines TRBV4-3 with TRBJ2-4; a weak D match, TRBD2 (6 bases). Germline V lookup: CDR1 LGHNA, CDR2 YSLEER. Between the trimmed V and J ends, which lost 1 base and 8 bases, there was a span of 12 bases. This CDR3 spans 14 amino acids. The CDR3 protein is CASSQGHSGDIQYF. CDR3 bases: TGCGCCAGCAGCCAAGGGCATTCGGGAGACATTCAGTACTTC.

The chain links TRBV5-6 to TRBJ2-5; 8 bases align to TRBD2. The CDR3 runs 16 residues. V trimming: 4 bases; J trimming: 5 bases; junction bases outside the gene matches: 13. Germline V gene lookup returns CDR1 SGHDT and CDR2 YYEEEE. DNA of the CDR3: TGTGCCAGCAGCGCCGGGACTAGAGGGGATTCCGAGACCCAGTACTTC. It is translated as CASSAGTRGDSETQYF.

This clone was observed a few times. The rearrangement links TRBV29-1 to TRBJ2-3, with a weak D call TRBD1 (6 bases). V lost 7 bases, J lost 0 bases, and 14 bases lay in between. The CDR3 has 14 amino acids. The germline CDR1 and CDR2 sequences are SQVTM and ANQGSEA. CDR3 loop: CSASGTTSTDTQYF. The CDR3 bases are TGCAGCGCCTCCGGGACAACTAGCACAGATACGCAGTATTTT.

The chain has TRBV29-1 and TRBJ1-3, with 8 bases aligning to TRBD1. Losses at the gene ends were 2 bases for V and 0 bases for J; bases not matched to a gene: 9. The length of the CDR3 is 17 residues. Germline V gene data show CDR1 as SQVTM and CDR2 as ANQGSEA. CDR3 amino acids: CSVEQPTGAFSGNTIYF. DNA for the CDR3: TGCAGCGTTGAACAGCCGACAGGGGCCTTCTCTGGAAACACCATATATTTT.

CDR3 DNA sequence: TGTGCCAGCAGTTTACGGGGGGAAACCAAAAACATTCAGTACTTC. Its protein product is CASSLRGETKNIQYF. This chain joins TRBV28 and TRBJ2-4, with TRBD2 matching 7 bases. CDR1 is MDHEN and CDR2 is SYDVKM in the germline V gene. There are 15 residues in the CDR3. Trimming removed 2 bases from V and 2 bases from J; junction bases left unmatched: 3. Drawing the rest from reference TRBV28 and TRBJ2-4, the complete variable domain is DVKVTQSSRYLVKRTGEKVFLECVQDMDHENMFWYRQDPGLGLRLIYFSYDVKMKEKGDIPEGYSVSREKKERFSLILESASTNQTSMYLCASSLRGETKNIQYFGAGTRLSVL.

This clone was observed a handful of times. V usage is TRBV30 and J usage is TRBJ2-6; a weak D match, TRBD2 (5 bases). Germline V lookup: CDR1 GTSNPN, CDR2 SVGIG (reference sequence). The CDR3 length is 14 residues. V dropped 3 bases and J dropped 4 bases, with 10 bases sitting between them. The CDR3 spells CAWRRVSGANVLTF. Written as DNA, the CDR3 is TGTGCCTGGAGGAGGGTGTCCGGGGCCAACGTCCTGACTTTC.

This clone was detected once. The chain couples TRBV29-1 to TRBJ2-5; D possibly uses TRBD1 or TRBD2 (6 bases each). The J call is uncertain, as TRBJ2-7 better fits the DNA end. Germline CDR1 is SQVTM and CDR2 is ANQGSEA. The CDR3 covers 14 residues. The CDR3: CSVEEGTGRSEQYF. CDR3 nucleotide sequence: TGCAGCGTTGAAGAGGGAACAGGGAGGAGCGAGCAGTACTTC.